These T cell receptor beta chains were read from a single sample in a study of T cells after somatic rescue of genetic block. Generated by immunoSEQ multiplex PCR, the TCRdb table keeps only in-frame clones and is missing some. Of 55,000 or so clones listed, around 96% are singletons. Specimen: peripheral blood mononuclear cells (PBMCs). Source of these receptors: a child under three years old. The CDR3 runs from the conserved cysteine through the conserved F or W. The D gene is left open where the match is weak. Clone size is stated in some rows and not others, as once, few, many or a class when expanded.

v_gene	j_gene	len	abundance	d_gene	CDR3aa	CDR3nt
TRBV5-1	TRBJ2-7	12	few	.	CASSQNSYEQYF	TGCGCCAGCAGTCAGAACAGCTACGAGCAGTACTTC
TRBV12-2	TRBJ2-5	17	.	.	CASRLSRREEASQTQYF	TGTGCAAGTCGCTTAAGCAGGCGGGAGGAAGCATCCCAGACCCAGTACTTC
TRBV5-1	TRBJ2-1	15	.	.	CASSLAGDSYNEQFF	TGCGCCAGCAGCTTGGCGGGAGACTCCTACAATGAGCAGTTCTTC
TRBV2	TRBJ2-7	14	.	TRBD2	CASSGAGGLDEQYF	TGTGCCAGCAGTGGAGCGGGAGGGTTGGACGAGCAGTACTTC
TRBV19	TRBJ1-1	13	.	TRBD1	CASSHTGGTEAFF	TGTGCCAGTAGTCATACAGGGGGGACTGAAGCTTTCTTT
TRBV29-1	TRBJ2-7	13	.	TRBD2	CSVMGLVAYEQYF	TGCAGCGTTATGGGACTAGTTGCCTACGAGCAGTACTTC
TRBV21-1	TRBJ2-7	13	.	.	CASSKDNSYEQYF	TGTGCCAGCAGCAAGGACAACTCCTACGAGCAGTACTTC
TRBV11-1	TRBJ2-5	14	.	.	CASSLDRRRETQYF	TGTGCCAGCAGCTTAGATCGGAGGCGAGAGACCCAGTACTTC
TRBV9	TRBJ1-3	16	.	.	CASSGPGGAPGNTIYF	TGTGCCAGCAGCGGCCCCGGGGGGGCTCCTGGAAACACCATATATTTT
TRBV5-6	TRBJ2-7	16	.	TRBD2	CASSLGSGRFPYEQYF	TGTGCCAGCAGCTTAGGTAGCGGGAGGTTTCCCTACGAGCAGTACTTC
TRBV4-2	TRBJ2-7	16	.	TRBD1	CASSQVRQGKQYEQYF	TGTGCCAGCAGCCAAGTAAGACAGGGAAAACAGTACGAGCAGTACTTC
TRBV19	TRBJ2-3	14	.	.	CASSIPDFTDTQYF	TGTGCCAGTAGTATACCGGACTTCACAGATACGCAGTATTTT
TRBV27	TRBJ1-6	13	.	.	CASRELPNSPLHF	TGTGCCAGCAGGGAGCTCCCTAATTCACCCCTCCACTTT
TRBV2	TRBJ1-1	14	.	.	CASTGTGMNTEAFF	TGTGCCAGCACCGGGACGGGAATGAACACTGAAGCTTTCTTT
TRBV19	TRBJ1-5	15	.	.	CASSIGWMDNQPQHF	TGTGCCAGTAGTATAGGGTGGATGGACAATCAGCCCCAGCATTTT
TRBV5-6	TRBJ1-5	13	.	TRBD1	CASSLTGGQPQHF	TGTGCCAGCAGCTTGACAGGGGGTCAGCCCCAGCATTTT
TRBV6-1	TRBJ1-2	12	.	.	CASSEILYGYTF	TGTGCCAGCAGTGAAATCCTCTATGGCTACACCTTC
TRBV19	TRBJ1-5	16	.	.	CASSIIVDSFGQPQHF	TGTGCCAGTAGTATAATTGTGGACAGCTTCGGACAGCCCCAGCATTTT
TRBV6-5	TRBJ2-1	16	.	.	CASSSQPGLPYNEQFF	TGTGCCAGCAGTTCCCAGCCGGGACTCCCATACAATGAGCAGTTCTTC
TRBV6-6	TRBJ1-1	13	.	.	CASSYSRATEAFF	TGTGCCAGCAGTTACTCGAGAGCCACTGAAGCTTTCTTT
TRBV9	TRBJ2-3	16	.	TRBD2	CASSVDWTSGTDTQYF	TGTGCCAGCAGCGTAGATTGGACTAGCGGCACAGATACGCAGTATTTT
TRBV9	TRBJ2-1	14	.	TRBD1	CASSVGQGANEQFF	TGTGCCAGCAGCGTAGGACAGGGGGCCAATGAGCAGTTCTTC
TRBV6-6	TRBJ1-1	14	.	.	CASSRQVRDTEAFF	TGTGCCAGCAGTCGACAGGTGAGGGACACTGAAGCTTTCTTT
TRBV5-4	TRBJ2-1	14	once	.	CASSLVTGYNEQFF	TGTGCCAGCAGCTTGGTTACAGGGTACAATGAGCAGTTCTTC
TRBV28	TRBJ2-7	14	.	.	CASSFLAGPYEQYF	.
TRBV5-1	TRBJ1-5	13	once	.	CASSLGRDQPQHF	TGCGCCAGCAGCTTGGGACGGGATCAGCCCCAGCATTTT
TRBV5-1	TRBJ2-2	17	once	TRBD1	CASSPPNPGQGSGELFF	TGCGCCAGCAGCCCACCGAATCCGGGACAGGGTTCCGGGGAGCTGTTTTTT
TRBV12-5	TRBJ2-3	17	.	.	CASGLVRASAPTDTQYF	TGTGCTAGTGGTTTGGTACGGGCTAGCGCCCCCACAGATACGCAGTATTTT
TRBV4-1	TRBJ1-6	16	once	TRBD1	CASSPSLQGYNSPLHF	TGCGCCAGCAGCCCCAGCCTACAGGGGTATAATTCACCCCTCCACTTT
TRBV7-2	TRBJ2-1	15	.	TRBD2	CASRVAASGSNEQFF	TGTGCCAGCAGGGTTGCGGCTAGCGGGAGCAATGAGCAGTTCTTC
TRBV6-8	TRBJ2-7	15	once	.	CASSPLGGGGYEQYF	TGTGCCAGCAGCCCCCTGGGAGGAGGGGGCTACGAGCAGTACTTC
TRBV5-5	TRBJ2-5	15	.	TRBD1	CASRHATGGQETQYF	TGTGCCAGCAGGCACGCTACAGGGGGCCAAGAGACCCAGTACTTC
TRBV11-1	TRBJ2-4	15	.	.	CASSAPGDPKNIQYF	TGTGCCAGCAGCGCCCCAGGGGACCCCAAAAACATTCAGTACTTC